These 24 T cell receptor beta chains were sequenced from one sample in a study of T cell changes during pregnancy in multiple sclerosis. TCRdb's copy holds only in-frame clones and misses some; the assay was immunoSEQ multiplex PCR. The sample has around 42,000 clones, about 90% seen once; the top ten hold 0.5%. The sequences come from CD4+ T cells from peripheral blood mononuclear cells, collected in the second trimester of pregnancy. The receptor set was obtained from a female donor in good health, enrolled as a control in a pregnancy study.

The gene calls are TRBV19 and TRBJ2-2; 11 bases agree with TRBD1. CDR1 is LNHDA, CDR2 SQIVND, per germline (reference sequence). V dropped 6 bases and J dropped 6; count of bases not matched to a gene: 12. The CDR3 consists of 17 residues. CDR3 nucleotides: TGTGCCAGTAGCCCCGGGACAGGGGGTTTCCCGGCCGGGGAGCTGTTTTTT. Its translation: CASSPGTGGFPAGELFF.

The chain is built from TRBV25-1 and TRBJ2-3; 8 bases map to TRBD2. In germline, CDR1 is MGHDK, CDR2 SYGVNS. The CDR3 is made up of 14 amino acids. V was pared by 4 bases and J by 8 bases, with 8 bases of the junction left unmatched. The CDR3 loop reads CASSVPGGMGTQYF. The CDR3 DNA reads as TGTGCCAGCAGTGTTCCGGGGGGGATGGGTACGCAGTATTTT.

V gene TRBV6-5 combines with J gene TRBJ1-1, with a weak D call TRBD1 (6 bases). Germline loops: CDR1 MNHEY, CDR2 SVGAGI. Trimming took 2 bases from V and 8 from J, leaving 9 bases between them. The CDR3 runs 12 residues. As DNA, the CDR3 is TGTGCCAGCAGTTACCACGGACAGGAAGCTTTCTTT. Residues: CASSYHGQEAFF.

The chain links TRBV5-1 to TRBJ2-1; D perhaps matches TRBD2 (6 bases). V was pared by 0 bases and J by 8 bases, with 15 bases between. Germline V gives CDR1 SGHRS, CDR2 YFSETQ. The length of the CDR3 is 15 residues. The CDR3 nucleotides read TGCGCCAGCAGCTTGGCTCGCGGGATTGTCTATGAGCAGTTCTTC. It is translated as CASSLARGIVYEQFF.

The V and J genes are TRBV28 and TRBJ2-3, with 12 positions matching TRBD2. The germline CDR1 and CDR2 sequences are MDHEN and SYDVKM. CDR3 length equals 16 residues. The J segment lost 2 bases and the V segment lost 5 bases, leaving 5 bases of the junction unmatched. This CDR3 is CASSRGLAGLTDTQYF. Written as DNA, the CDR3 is TGTGCCAGCAGTCGCGGACTAGCGGGACTCACAGATACGCAGTATTTT.

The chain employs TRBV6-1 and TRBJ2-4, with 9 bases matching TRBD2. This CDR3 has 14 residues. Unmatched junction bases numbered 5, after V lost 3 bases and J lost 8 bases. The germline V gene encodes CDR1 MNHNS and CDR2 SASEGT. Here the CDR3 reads CASSEIAGVYIQYF. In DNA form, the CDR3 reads TGTGCCAGCAGTGAGATAGCGGGGGTGTACATTCAGTACTTC.

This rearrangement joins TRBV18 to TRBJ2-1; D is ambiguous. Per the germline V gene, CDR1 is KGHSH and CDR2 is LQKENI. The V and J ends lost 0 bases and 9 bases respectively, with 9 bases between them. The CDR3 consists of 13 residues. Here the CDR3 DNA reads TGTGCCAGCTCACCACCGACGGGTGCTGAGCAGTTCTTC. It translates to CASSPPTGAEQFF.

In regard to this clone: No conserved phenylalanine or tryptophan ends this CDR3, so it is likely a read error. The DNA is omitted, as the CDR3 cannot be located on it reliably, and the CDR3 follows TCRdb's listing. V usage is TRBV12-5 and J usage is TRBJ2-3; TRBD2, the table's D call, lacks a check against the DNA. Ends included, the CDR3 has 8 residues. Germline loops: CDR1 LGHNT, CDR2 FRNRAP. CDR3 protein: CASAHLPH.

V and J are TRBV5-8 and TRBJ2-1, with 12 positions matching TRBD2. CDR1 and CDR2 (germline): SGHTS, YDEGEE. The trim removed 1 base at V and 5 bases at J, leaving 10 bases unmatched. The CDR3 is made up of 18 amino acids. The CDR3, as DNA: TGTGCCAGCAGCTTGCTGCGGCGACTAGCGGGGGACAACAATGAGCAGTTCTTC. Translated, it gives CASSLLRRLAGDNNEQFF. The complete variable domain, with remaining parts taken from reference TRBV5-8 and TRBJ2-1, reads EAGVTQSPTHLIKTRGQQATLRCSPISGHTSVYWYQQALGLGLQFLLWYDEGEERNRGNFPPRFSGRQFPNYSSELNVNALELEDSALYLCASSLLRRLAGDNNEQFFGPGTRLTVL.

DNA for the CDR3: TGTGCCAGCAGTAAAGAAGGTTCCAAGGGGACTGAAGCTTTCTTT. This gives the protein CASSKEGSKGTEAFF. The rearrangement uses TRBV2 and TRBJ1-1; TRBD1 is a possible D gene (5 bases). Per germline, CDR1 SNHLY and CDR2 FYNNEI. This CDR3 spans 15 amino acids. V shed 5 bases and J shed 5 bases, with 18 bases lying between them.

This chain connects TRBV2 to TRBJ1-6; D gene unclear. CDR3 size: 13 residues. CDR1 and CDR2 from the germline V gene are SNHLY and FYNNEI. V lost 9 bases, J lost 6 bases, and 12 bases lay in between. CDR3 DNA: TGTGCCAGAAGACCGGGGTCTAATTCACCCCTCCACTTT. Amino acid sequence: CARRPGSNSPLHF.

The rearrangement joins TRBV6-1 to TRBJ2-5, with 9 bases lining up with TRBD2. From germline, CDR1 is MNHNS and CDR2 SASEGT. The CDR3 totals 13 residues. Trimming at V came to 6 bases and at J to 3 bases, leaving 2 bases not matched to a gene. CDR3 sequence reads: CASRGGGEETQYF. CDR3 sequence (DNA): TGTGCCAGCAGGGGCGGGGGGGAAGAGACCCAGTACTTC.

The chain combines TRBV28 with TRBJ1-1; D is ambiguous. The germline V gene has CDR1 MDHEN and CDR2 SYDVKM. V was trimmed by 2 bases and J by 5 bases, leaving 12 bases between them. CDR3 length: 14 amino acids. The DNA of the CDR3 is TGTGCCAGCAGTTTAGGGGTGAGAGGGACTGAAGCTTTCTTT. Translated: CASSLGVRGTEAFF.

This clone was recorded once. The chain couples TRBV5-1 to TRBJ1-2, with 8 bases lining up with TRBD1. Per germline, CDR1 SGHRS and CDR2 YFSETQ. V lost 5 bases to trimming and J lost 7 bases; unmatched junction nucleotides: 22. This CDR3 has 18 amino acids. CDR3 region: CASSPGQVPLSKIPGYTF. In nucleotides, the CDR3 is TGCGCCAGCAGTCCGGGACAGGTGCCTCTGTCGAAGATTCCTGGCTACACCTTC.

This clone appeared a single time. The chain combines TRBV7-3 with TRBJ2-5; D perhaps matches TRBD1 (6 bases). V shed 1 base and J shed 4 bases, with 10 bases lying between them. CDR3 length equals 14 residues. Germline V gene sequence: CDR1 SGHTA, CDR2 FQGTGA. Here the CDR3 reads CASSLRGPPETQYF. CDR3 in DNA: TGTGCCAGCAGCTTAAGGGGGCCCCCAGAGACCCAGTACTTC.

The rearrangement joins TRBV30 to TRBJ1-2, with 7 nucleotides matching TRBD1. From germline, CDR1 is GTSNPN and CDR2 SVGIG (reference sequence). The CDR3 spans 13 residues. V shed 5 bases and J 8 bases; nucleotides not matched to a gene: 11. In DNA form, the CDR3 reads TGTGCCTGGGGAAAGCAGACAGGGACCGGCTACACCTTC. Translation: CAWGKQTGTGYTF.

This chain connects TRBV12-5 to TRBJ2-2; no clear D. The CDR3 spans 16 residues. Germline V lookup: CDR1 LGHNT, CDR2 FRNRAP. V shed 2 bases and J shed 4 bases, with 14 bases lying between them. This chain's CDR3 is CASGLPNTWATGELFF. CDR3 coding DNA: TGTGCTAGTGGTTTGCCAAACACCTGGGCCACCGGGGAGCTGTTTTTT.

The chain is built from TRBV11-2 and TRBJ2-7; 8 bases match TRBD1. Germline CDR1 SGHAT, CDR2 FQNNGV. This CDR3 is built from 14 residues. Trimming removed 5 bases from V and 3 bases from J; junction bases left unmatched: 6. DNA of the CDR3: TGTGCCAGCAGCCGAGGACAGGGAAACTACGAGCAGTACTTC. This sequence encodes CASSRGQGNYEQYF.

The CDR3 region has the DNA TGTGCCAGCAGCGACAGGGGCGAGCAGTACTTC. It yields the protein CASSDRGEQYF. The chain couples TRBV7-2 to TRBJ2-5, with 8 bases aligning to TRBD1. Gene TRBJ2-7 matches the end of the DNA better, so the J call may be wrong. Germline loops: CDR1 SGHTA, CDR2 FQGNSA. The CDR3 covers 11 residues.

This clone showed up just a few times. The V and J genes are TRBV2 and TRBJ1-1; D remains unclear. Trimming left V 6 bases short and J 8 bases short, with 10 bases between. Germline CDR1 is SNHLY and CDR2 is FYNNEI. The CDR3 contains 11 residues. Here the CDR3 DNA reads TGTGCCAGCAGCTACACTATCGAAGCTTTCTTT. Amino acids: CASSYTIEAFF.

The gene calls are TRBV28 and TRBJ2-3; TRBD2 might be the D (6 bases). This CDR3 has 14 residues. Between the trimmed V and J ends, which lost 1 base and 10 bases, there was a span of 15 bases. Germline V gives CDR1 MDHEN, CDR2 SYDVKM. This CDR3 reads CASSLYIGSGPQYF. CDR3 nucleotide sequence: TGTGCCAGCAGTTTATATATCGGTAGCGGACCGCAGTATTTT.

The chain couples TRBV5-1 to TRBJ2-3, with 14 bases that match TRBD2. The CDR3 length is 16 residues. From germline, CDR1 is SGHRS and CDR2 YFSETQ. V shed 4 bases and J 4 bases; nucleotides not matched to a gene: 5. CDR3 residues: CASSPGLAGDADTQYF. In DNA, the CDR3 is TGCGCCAGCAGCCCGGGACTAGCGGGAGACGCAGATACGCAGTATTTT.

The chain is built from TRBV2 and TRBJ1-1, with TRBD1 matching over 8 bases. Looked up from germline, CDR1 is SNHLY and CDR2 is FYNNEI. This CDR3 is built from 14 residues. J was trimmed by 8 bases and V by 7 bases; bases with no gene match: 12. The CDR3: CASTASPAGGEAFF. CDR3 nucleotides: TGTGCCAGCACCGCATCCCCGGCAGGGGGCGAAGCTTTCTTT.

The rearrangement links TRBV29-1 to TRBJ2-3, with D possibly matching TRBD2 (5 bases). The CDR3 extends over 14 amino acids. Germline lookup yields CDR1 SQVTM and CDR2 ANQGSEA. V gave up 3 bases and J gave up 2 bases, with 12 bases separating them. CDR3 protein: CSVDGSGLTDTQYF. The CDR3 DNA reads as TGCAGCGTTGACGGGTCAGGACTCACAGATACGCAGTATTTT.